This is a list of T cell receptor beta chains from one sample in a study of cytomegalovirus exposure and HLA in healthy donors. Here immunoSEQ multiplex PCR was the method, and the copy in TCRdb shows in-frame clones only, minus some. The sample has some 200,000 clones, approximately 80% seen once. The sequencing input was PBMCs. The receptors were gathered from a girl between 10 and 17 years old in good health and CMV-seronegative. CDR3s include the opening cysteine and the closing phenylalanine or tryptophan. The D gene is left open where the match is weak. Clone sizes are given selectively: once, few, many, or a class where the clone is expanded.

d_gene,v_gene,len,abundance,j_gene,CDR3nt,CDR3aa
-,TRBV7-3,15,-,TRBJ1-1,TGTGCCAGCAGCCCCCAGAAAGGACAGAACACTGAAGCTTTCTTT,CASSPQKGQNTEAFF
TRBD2,TRBV7-2,16,-,TRBJ2-1,TGTGCCAGCAGCTTATCTAGCGGGGGGGCCGGCGATGAGCAGTTCTTC,CASSLSSGGAGDEQFF
TRBD1,TRBV2,14,-,TRBJ2-7,TGTGCCAGCGGCACTCAGGGGGCGCGCTACGAGCAGTACTTC,CASGTQGARYEQYF
-,TRBV27,12,-,TRBJ1-1,TGTGCCAGCAGTTTAACGGGGAGAGAAGCTTTCTTT,CASSLTGREAFF
-,TRBV30,14,once,TRBJ1-6,TGTGCCTGGAGTCCAGGGATAAGTGGCTCACCCCTCCACTTT,CAWSPGISGSPLHF
-,TRBV6-5,13,few,TRBJ1-1,TGTGCCAGCAGCCAGGGTTTGTACACTGAAGCTTTCTTT,CASSQGLYTEAFF
-,TRBV20-1,11,-,TRBJ1-3,TGCAGTGCCGACTCGCAGGGTACCATATATTTT,CSADSQGTIYF
-,TRBV7-9,13,-,TRBJ1-2,TGTGCCAGCAGCCAAAGACAAATACATGGCTACACCTTC,CASSQRQIHGYTF
-,TRBV29-1,13,-,TRBJ2-1,TGCAGCGCGCGCGTCCCCTTATGGAATGAGCAGTTCTTC,CSARVPLWNEQFF
-,TRBV20-1,11,once,TRBJ2-7,TGCAGTGCTAGGCAGGTTAACGAGCAGTACTTC,CSARQVNEQYF
TRBD2,TRBV7-2,12,-,TRBJ2-7,TGTGCCAGCAGCCGGACTAGCTACGAGCAGTACTTC,CASSRTSYEQYF
-,TRBV28,14,once,TRBJ2-7,TGTGCCAGCAGTGCACCCCCACTAGACGCCGAGCAGTACTTC,CASSAPPLDAEQYF
TRBD1,TRBV5-4,13,-,TRBJ2-7,TGTGCCAGCAGCCAGACAGGGACGGACGAGCAGTACTTC,CASSQTGTDEQYF
-,TRBV30,15,few,TRBJ1-4,TGTGCCTGGAGTGTACGAAAGGGGGCTAATGAAAAACTGTTTTTT,CAWSVRKGANEKLFF
TRBD1,TRBV19,13,-,TRBJ1-2,TGTGCCAGTAGCACAGGGGGGGGGCATGGCTACACCTTC,CASSTGGGHGYTF
-,TRBV5-6,16,few,TRBJ1-4,TGTGCCAGCAGCTTATATAGGACAGCTCTTAATGAAAAACTGTTTTTT,CASSLYRTALNEKLFF
TRBD1,TRBV5-5,16,-,TRBJ1-5,TGTGCCAGCAGCCGTGACCGGGACAGGGCATATCAGCCCCAGCATTTT,CASSRDRDRAYQPQHF
-,TRBV11-2,14,-,TRBJ1-1,TGTGCCAGCAGCTCCGGTTATGGGGCGTCTGAAGCTTTCTTT,CASSSGYGASEAFF
TRBD1,TRBV28,15,-,TRBJ2-7,TGTGCCAGCAGTACCCGGGACAGACCCTCCTACGAGCAGTACTTC,CASSTRDRPSYEQYF
TRBD1,TRBV6-4,17,-,TRBJ1-5,TGTGCCAGAGCCATAAGAGGGGGCCCAAGACAATGGCAGCCCCAGCATTTT,CARAIRGGPRQWQPQHF
TRBD2,TRBV6-5,15,-,TRBJ2-1,TGTGCCAGCAGGGCCGTTACTAGCGGGAGCAATGAGCAGTTCTTC,CASRAVTSGSNEQFF
-,TRBV7-8,16,-,TRBJ1-5,TGTGCCAGCAGCAAACGACAAATTTCTAGCAATCAGCCCCAGCATTTT,CASSKRQISSNQPQHF
-,TRBV4-2,15,-,TRBJ1-5,TGTGCCAGCAGCCAAGGAGGACAGAAAAATCAGCCCCAGCATTTT,CASSQGGQKNQPQHF
-,TRBV28,16,-,TRBJ2-2,TGTGCCAGCAGTTCCCTGAATCAGGGGTTGACCGGGGAGCTGTTTTTT,CASSSLNQGLTGELFF
TRBD1,TRBV6-6,14,-,TRBJ2-1,TGTGCCAGCAGAGGGGACAGCCCATCCAATGAGCAGTTCTTC,CASRGDSPSNEQFF
-,TRBV2,13,-,TRBJ2-1,TGTGCCAGCACGGGGTTCTCCTACAATGAGCAGTTCTTC,CASTGFSYNEQFF
-,TRBV6-5,14,-,TRBJ1-3,TGTGCCAGCAAGACAGTCAAGTACGGAAACACCATATATTTT,CASKTVKYGNTIYF
-,TRBV20-1,11,-,TRBJ1-1,TGCAGTGAGATGGGCATCACTGAAGCTTTCTTT,CSEMGITEAFF
-,TRBV29-1,14,-,TRBJ2-7,TGCAGCGTTGGCGACACCCTTGGGCCCTACGAGCAGTACTTC,CSVGDTLGPYEQYF
-,TRBV4-2,15,-,TRBJ1-2,TGTGCCAGCAGCCAAGCTCCGGGTAAAGACTATGGCTACACCTTC,CASSQAPGKDYGYTF
TRBD1,TRBV7-9,12,-,TRBJ1-2,TGTGCCAGCTCGGACAGGGATTATGGCTACACCTTC,CASSDRDYGYTF
TRBD2,TRBV29-1,16,-,TRBJ2-3,TGCAGCGTCAAAACGACTAGCGGCCCGGTAGAAGATACGCAGTATTTT,CSVKTTSGPVEDTQYF
TRBD1,TRBV7-9,18,-,TRBJ1-4,TGTGCCAGCAGCTCCAGTCCGGGGACAGGGAAGGCTAATGAAAAACTGTTTTTT,CASSSSPGTGKANEKLFF
TRBD1,TRBV9,18,-,TRBJ2-1,TGTGCCAGCAGCGTAGAGTTCGCGGACAGGGGGAGGGTCAATGAGCAGTTCTTC,CASSVEFADRGRVNEQFF
TRBD2,TRBV4-2,16,-,TRBJ2-5,TGTGCCAGCAGCCAAGTCAACGGGGGGGGCGGGGAGACCCAGTACTTC,CASSQVNGGGGETQYF
TRBD2,TRBV28,15,-,TRBJ2-7,TGTGCCAGCAGTTCTCTAGCGGGAGGCTCCTACGAGCAGTACTTC,CASSSLAGGSYEQYF
TRBD2,TRBV2,17,-,TRBJ2-2,TGTGCCAGCAGTCGAGGAGCTAGCGGGGTGAGAACCGGGGAGCTGTTTTTT,CASSRGASGVRTGELFF
-,TRBV2,13,-,TRBJ2-7,TGTGCCAGCAGTGAGACCCCCGGGTACGAGCAGTACTTC,CASSETPGYEQYF
-,TRBV19,14,-,TRBJ2-1,TGTGCCAGTAGTACTGTGAGCTCCTACAATGAGCAGTTCTTC,CASSTVSSYNEQFF
-,TRBV9,13,-,TRBJ1-4,TGTGCCAGCAGCAAGAGGGAGAATGAAAAACTGTTTTTT,CASSKRENEKLFF
-,TRBV7-8,13,-,TRBJ1-1,TGTGCCAGCAGCTTAGCGGAGCACACTGAAGCTTTCTTT,CASSLAEHTEAFF
-,TRBV6-1,14,-,TRBJ2-2,TGTGCCAGCACCGAGGCTGTCGGGATGGGGGAGCTGTTTTTT,CASTEAVGMGELFF
TRBD2,TRBV5-1,14,-,TRBJ2-3,TGCGCCAGTCAGGTCGGCCGGGAGGCAGATACGCAGTATTTT,CASQVGREADTQYF
TRBD1,TRBV4-3,15,-,TRBJ1-4,TGCGCCAGCAGCCCATCCGGGACAGAGGAGGAAAAACTGTTTTTT,CASSPSGTEEEKLFF
-,TRBV7-3,19,-,TRBJ2-7,TGTGCCAGCAGCTTAGGCCTGACAGGGAAATCGGGAGCGGGCTACGAGCAGTACTTC,CASSLGLTGKSGAGYEQYF
-,TRBV27,16,few,TRBJ1-1,TGTGCCAGCAGCTCCACGGACAGAAACATGAACACTGAAGCTTTCTTT,CASSSTDRNMNTEAFF
-,TRBV7-3,15,-,TRBJ2-2,TGTGCCAGCAGCTTAGCCGGGCCGGAGGTCGGGGAGCTGTTTTTT,CASSLAGPEVGELFF
-,TRBV4-3,14,-,TRBJ2-2,TGCGCCAGCAGCCCATCGGACAGTACCGGGGAGCTGTTTTTT,CASSPSDSTGELFF
TRBD1,TRBV7-2,14,-,TRBJ1-6,TGTGCCAGCAGCCCGACAGGGGCCAATTCACCCCTCCACTTT,CASSPTGANSPLHF
TRBD1,TRBV9,17,-,TRBJ2-2,TGTGCCAGCAGCGTAGCCGGGACAGGGCTCACCACCGGGGAGCTGTTTTTT,CASSVAGTGLTTGELFF
TRBD1,TRBV5-1,17,-,TRBJ2-1,TGCGCCAGCAGCTTATTCCCCGCGGGACAGGGATACAATGAGCAGTTCTTC,CASSLFPAGQGYNEQFF
TRBD1,TRBV27,14,-,TRBJ2-7,TGTGCCAGCAGAAGACAGGGGGGATCCTACGAGCAGTACTTC,CASRRQGGSYEQYF
TRBD1,TRBV28,16,-,TRBJ2-1,TGTGCCAGCAGGCCCGAGGGGGACAGCTCCTACAATGAGCAGTTCTTC,CASRPEGDSSYNEQFF
-,TRBV5-4,14,-,TRBJ1-2,TGTGCCAGCAGCTTGGTTGACACGGCTTATGGCTACACCTTC,CASSLVDTAYGYTF
-,TRBV7-3,16,-,TRBJ2-5,TGTGCCAGCAGCTTAAATGGGGGAGGGGGACAAGAGACCCAGTACTTC,CASSLNGGGGQETQYF
-,TRBV4-1,16,-,TRBJ2-2,TGCGCCAGCAGCCAATTAAACGTGAAGGGGACCGGGGAGCTGTTTTTT,CASSQLNVKGTGELFF
TRBD1,TRBV6-1,15,-,TRBJ1-2,TGTGCCAGCAGTGAAGCGCGACAGGGGGACTATGGCTACACCTTC,CASSEARQGDYGYTF